This T cell receptor (beta chain) emerged from a study of beta chain features in type 1 diabetes. General study findings and limits: Among all four CD4+ subsets, Type 1 diabetes patients had TCRB CDR3s that were moderately but significantly shorter. A potential PCR bias toward shorter templates would be equal in patient and control samples. Reduced insertions and increased deletions marked VDJ junctions in type 1 diabetes patients.

The sequenced template was cDNA made from the entire isolated RNA. Produced via immunoSEQ multiplex PCR; TCRdb's table is partial and in-frame only. The data show about 240,000 clones, 11% to 15% seen once. This clone was counted only a few times. Its antigen is still unknown. This CDR3 region has 15 residues. Trimming removed 2 bases from V and 0 bases from J; junction bases left unmatched: 1. The germline V gene encodes CDR1 LGHNA and CDR2 YNFKEQ. Material: naive CD4+ T cells from blood. This TCR came from a man aged 30-40 years with type 1 diabetes. The chain couples TRBV4-2 to TRBJ2-7; TRBD2 matches 10 bases. CDR3 amino acids: CASSQRLAGSYEQYF. CDR3 DNA sequence: TGTGCCAGCAGCCAAAGACTAGCGGGCTCCTACGAGCAGTACTTC.